This note documents a single TCR beta chain sequence. Antigen: not known. Assay: immunoSEQ multiplex PCR; the TCRdb copy retains only in-frame clones and omits some. Of some 140,000 clones in the sample, 85% to 90% are singletons; the top ten hold under 3%. This record belongs to a study of cytomegalovirus exposure and HLA in healthy donors. Overall study: The approximately 710 first-cohort repertoires and the 120 or so validation repertoires shared the same platform, a later analysis reported. Study-wide points: Within the 90 to 150 validation repertoires, first-cohort TCR clusters tended to co-occur, according to a later analysis. Cytomegalovirus-associated status was assigned to 150 or so TCR beta chains.

With V trimmed by 4 bases and J by 8 bases, 1 base remained unmatched. The germline CDR1 and CDR2 sequences are KGHSH and LQKENI. The CDR3 length is 12 residues. Material: PBMCs. This sequence was found in a man younger than 35 in good health and CMV-seronegative. This chain joins TRBV18 and TRBJ1-4; 7 bases match TRBD1. The CDR3 loop reads CASSQDREKLFF. The CDR3 DNA reads TGTGCCAGCTCACAGGACAGGGAAAAACTGTTTTTT.